The sequence of this T cell receptor beta chain was determined in a study of OX40 agonist ivuxolimab in advanced cancers. Overall study: The patients received agonistic anti-OX40 (CD134) antibody ivuxolimab. Aged roughly 23 to 80 with a mean of roughly 63 years, they were under 85% male. Study observations and caveats: The study found that CD8+ T cells averaged more expanded clones than CD4+.

Per the germline V gene, CDR1 is MGHDK and CDR2 is SYGVNS. There are 15 residues in the CDR3. Trimming took off 1 base at V and 5 bases at J, with 9 bases between the two ends. Clones were sequenced by immunoSEQ multiplex PCR, and TCRdb holds only the in-frame ones, with some missing. The sample lists tens of thousands of clones; nearly 95% were seen once. With regard to this clone: Its antigen remains unknown.

The gene calls are TRBV25-1 and TRBJ1-6; D might be TRBD1 (5 bases). Sequenced here: CD4+ or CD8+ T cells sorted from blood, sampled in a trial of the OX40 agonist ivuxolimab. The TCR sequence derives from an adult with an advanced solid tumor such as melanoma, head and neck, liver or kidney cancer. CDR3 residues: CASSEWRGDNSPLHF. In DNA form, the CDR3 reads TGTGCCAGCAGTGAATGGAGGGGAGATAATTCACCCCTCCACTTT.